The T cell receptor (beta chain) described here comes from a study of shared clonotypes between healthy human individuals. The protocol was immunoSEQ multiplex PCR, while the TCRdb copy is restricted to in-frame clones and leaves out a portion. Of some 350,000 clones in the sample, around 72% are singletons; the top ten hold about a tenth. Losses at the gene ends were 5 bases for V and 6 bases for J; bases not matched to a gene: 4. The CDR3 covers 13 residues. CDR1 and CDR2 (germline): SGHNT, YYREEE (reference sequence). Sequences were obtained from memory CD4+ T cells sorted from blood. Documented subset: CD45RA-negative fraction. The origin of this receptor is a man in his thirties or forties in good health. The rearrangement uses TRBV5-4 and TRBJ2-1; 8 nucleotides agree with TRBD2. The chain's CDR3 is CASRAGLVNEQFF. DNA for the CDR3: TGTGCCAGCAGAGCGGGACTAGTCAATGAGCAGTTCTTC.